Following are 26 T cell receptor beta chains from one sample sequenced in a study of regulatory and conventional T cells in RAG deficiency. Libraries were prepared by immunoSEQ multiplex PCR; TCRdb keeps only in-frame clonotypes and omits some of them. The table lists under 45,000 clones, approximately 80% of them singletons. Blood CD4+ CD25-low CD127-high conventional T cells supplied the genomic DNA template. The same data also contributed to another study, on regulatory T cells. Per that paper: The PCR used 52 TRBV and 13 TRBJ primers.

Specimen: CD4+ effector T cells sorted from blood. Receptor source: a human donor in good health.

This clone was counted only a few times. The rearrangement uses TRBV6-1 and TRBJ1-2; 10 bases line up with TRBD1. Losses at the gene ends were 2 bases for V and 4 bases for J; bases not matched to a gene: 4. This CDR3 comprises 15 residues. CDR1 and CDR2 (germline): MNHNS, SASEGT. The CDR3 spells CASSESDRGIYGYTF. The CDR3 coding sequence is TGTGCCAGCAGTGAATCGGACAGGGGGATCTATGGCTACACCTTC.

This sequence joins TRBV19 and TRBJ2-5; D is perhaps TRBD2 (5 bases). This CDR3 contains 13 residues. CDR1 is LNHDA, CDR2 SQIVND, per germline (reference sequence). The V and J ends lost 4 bases and 3 bases respectively, with 9 bases between them. The CDR3 loop is CASSTSGKETQYF. The CDR3 nucleotides are TGTGCCAGTAGTACTTCCGGGAAAGAGACCCAGTACTTC.

This clone was counted a few times. The gene calls are TRBV9 and TRBJ1-6, with 9 nucleotides matching TRBD1. The CDR3 has 18 amino acids. Losses at the gene ends were 3 bases for V and 8 bases for J; bases not matched to a gene: 15. The germline gives CDR1 SGDLS, CDR2 YYNGEE. As DNA, the CDR3 is TGTGCCAGCAGCGCGACCTCTTTCGCGGGACAGGGTCATTCACCCCTCCACTTT. Translating gives CASSATSFAGQGHSPLHF.

V and J are TRBV6-1 and TRBJ2-3, with 7 bases that match TRBD1. Germline trimming cut 8 bases from V and 3 bases from J; bases unmatched to any gene: 5. The germline V gene encodes CDR1 MNHNS and CDR2 SASEGT. This CDR3 spans 13 amino acids. Here the CDR3 DNA reads TGTGCCAGCCCCCCAGGGGGTACAGATACGCAGTATTTT. Translated, it gives CASPPGGTDTQYF.

The chain recombines TRBV5-1 with TRBJ1-2; 10 bases are a match to TRBD1. Germline V gene sequence: CDR1 SGHRS, CDR2 YFSETQ. The CDR3 contains 18 residues. Trimming removed 4 bases from V and 3 bases from J; junction bases left unmatched: 15. This CDR3 is CASSPFVAAGQGHYGYTF. The CDR3 nucleotides read TGCGCCAGCAGCCCCTTCGTCGCGGCGGGACAGGGGCACTATGGCTACACCTTC.

The chain couples TRBV18 to TRBJ2-3; 12 nucleotides align to TRBD1. The V segment lost 2 bases and the J segment 4 bases; nucleotides outside the gene matches: 4. In germline, CDR1 is KGHSH, CDR2 LQKENI. This CDR3 has 16 amino acids. The CDR3 region is CASSPVGTGGSDTQYF. Here the CDR3 DNA reads TGTGCCAGCTCACCAGTCGGGACAGGGGGCTCAGATACGCAGTATTTT.

The chain employs TRBV15 and TRBJ2-2; D tentatively reads TRBD1 or TRBD2 (6 bases each). The CDR3 is 18 residues long. Germline CDR1 and CDR2: LNHNV and YYDKDF (reference sequence). Trimming left V 0 bases short and J 5 bases short, with 19 bases between. The CDR3 loop is CATSRDRRGAGATGELFF. The CDR3 DNA reads as TGTGCCACCAGCAGAGATCGTAGGGGGGCAGGGGCTACCGGGGAGCTGTTTTTT.

The chain carries TRBV6-5 and TRBJ1-6, with no clear D. CDR3 length: 16 residues. Germline CDR1 reads MNHEY; CDR2 reads SVGAGI. V lost 0 bases and J 5 bases, leaving 11 bases between the germline ends. The CDR3 sequence: CASSYSGRSHNSPLHF. The CDR3 coding sequence is TGTGCCAGCAGTTACTCGGGCAGGTCCCATAATTCACCCCTCCACTTT.

The CDR3 DNA sequence: TGTGCCAGCAGGGGGGCGGACAGAGGCATTCAGTACTTC. Its translation: CASRGADRGIQYF. This sequence joins TRBV19 and TRBJ2-4; the D gene is possibly TRBD1 (7 bases). From germline, CDR1 is LNHDA and CDR2 SQIVND (reference sequence). Trimming removed 9 bases from V and 9 bases from J, with 18 bases in between. The length of the CDR3 is 13 residues. Using reference TRBV19 and TRBJ2-4 for the parts outside the CDR3, the full variable domain is DGGITQSPKYLFRKEGQNVTLSCEQNLNHDAMYWYRQDPGQGLRLIYYSQIVNDFQKGDIAEGYSVSREKKESFPLTVTSAQKNPTAFYLCASRGADRGIQYFGAGTRLSVL.

This clone has a single count. The V and J genes are TRBV28 and TRBJ1-4; TRBD1 matches at 7 bases. Germline CDR1 and CDR2: MDHEN and SYDVKM. With V trimmed by 6 bases and J by 10 bases, 8 bases remained unmatched. The CDR3 runs to 13 residues. The CDR3, as DNA: TGTGCCAGCAGCCAGGGGGTGGAGGGAAAACTGTTTTTT. Protein sequence: CASSQGVEGKLFF.

This clone was observed a few times. The chain is built from TRBV2 and TRBJ2-2; TRBD1 matches 7 bases. Trimming removed 4 bases from V and 4 bases from J; junction bases left unmatched: 3. This CDR3 comprises 14 residues. CDR1 is SNHLY and CDR2 is FYNNEI in the germline V gene. The DNA of the CDR3 is TGTGCCAGCAGTGTACAGGGGTCCACCGGGGAGCTGTTTTTT. Encoded protein: CASSVQGSTGELFF.

The chain carries TRBV28 and TRBJ2-7; D is undetermined. CDR1 is MDHEN, CDR2 SYDVKM, per germline. The V and J ends lost 4 bases and 4 bases respectively, with 5 bases between them. The CDR3 contains 11 residues. In DNA, the CDR3 is TGTGCCAGCAGTTCAGGTTACGAGCAGTACTTC. It codes for CASSSGYEQYF.

This clone was seen only a few times. The chain joins TRBV7-9 to TRBJ1-2; D ambiguous. V lost 1 base to trimming and J lost 8 bases, with 14 bases between them. Germline assignment: CDR1 SEHNR and CDR2 FQNEAQ (reference sequence). The CDR3 spans 14 residues. The CDR3 DNA reads as TGTGCCAGCAGCTTAGACGTGGTTGGGCGGGGCTACACCTTC. Its protein product is CASSLDVVGRGYTF.

This clone was observed a few times. The V and J genes are TRBV11-3 and TRBJ1-6; D is possibly TRBD1 (6 bases). Germline assignment: CDR1 SGHNT and CDR2 YENEEA. The CDR3 is 16 residues long. V shed 5 bases and J shed 5 bases, with 16 bases lying between them. Here the CDR3 reads CASSHTTGIHNSPLHF. As DNA, the CDR3 is TGTGCCAGCAGCCACACGACAGGTATTCATAATTCACCCCTCCACTTT.

The chain has TRBV5-1 and TRBJ1-3; TRBD1 might be the D (5 bases). Germline V lookup: CDR1 SGHRS, CDR2 YFSETQ. Deletions cut 5 bases from V and 3 bases from J, with 12 bases between. This CDR3 comprises 14 residues. The CDR3 loop reads CASRSQGDGNTIYF. The CDR3 DNA reads as TGCGCCAGCAGATCCCAGGGAGATGGAAACACCATATATTTT.

This sequence joins TRBV10-3 and TRBJ2-3; D gene ambiguous. Trimming cost V 2 bases and J 0 bases, with 9 bases left between them. Germline V CDR1 and CDR2: ENHRY, SYGVKD. The CDR3 covers 15 residues. CDR3 nucleotide sequence: TGTGCCATCAGTGAGAAGAGTGCTAGCACAGATACGCAGTATTTT. Protein product: CAISEKSASTDTQYF.

This clone was observed a handful of times. The chain has TRBV19 and TRBJ2-7; D is unclear. V lost 0 bases and J 7 bases, leaving 4 bases between the germline ends. CDR3 length: 11 amino acids. Germline CDR1 reads LNHDA; CDR2 reads SQIVND (reference sequence). CDR3 region: CASSIEGEQYF. DNA of the CDR3: TGTGCCAGTAGTATAGAAGGGGAGCAGTACTTC.

This rearrangement joins TRBV5-6 to TRBJ1-4, with 10 bases matching TRBD1. Germline V gene data show CDR1 as SGHDT and CDR2 as YYEEEE. The CDR3 length is 16 residues. The V segment lost 2 bases and the J segment 7 bases; nucleotides outside the gene matches: 8. This chain's CDR3 is CASSLPLTGGREKLFF. Written as DNA, the CDR3 is TGTGCCAGCAGCTTACCTTTGACAGGGGGCCGTGAAAAACTGTTTTTT.

V and J are TRBV19 and TRBJ2-2; TRBD2 is a possible D gene (5 bases). The CDR3 length is 20 residues. V shed 3 bases and J shed 4 bases, with 27 bases lying between them. From germline, CDR1 is LNHDA and CDR2 SQIVND (reference sequence). CDR3 amino acids: CASSILGLAGVGSVTGELFF. Written as DNA, the CDR3 is TGTGCCAGTAGTATCTTGGGTCTAGCCGGGGTCGGTAGCGTCACCGGGGAGCTGTTTTTT.

V gene TRBV5-4 combines with J gene TRBJ1-4; the D is unclear. V lost 4 bases, J lost 3 bases, and 16 bases lay in between. The CDR3 spans 16 residues. Germline V lookup: CDR1 SGHNT, CDR2 YYREEE (reference sequence). CDR3 protein: CASSRAPRSANEKLFF. The CDR3 DNA reads TGTGCCAGCAGCCGGGCCCCCCGGAGCGCTAATGAAAAACTGTTTTTT.

This chain uses TRBV6-1 with TRBJ2-1, with D hard to call. This CDR3 is 15 amino acids long. Looked up from germline, CDR1 is MNHNS and CDR2 is SASEGT. With 5 bases removed from V and 0 bases from J, the gap between germline ends came to 11 bases. The CDR3 region is CASSSTESSYNEQFF. The CDR3 nucleotides read TGTGCCAGCAGTTCGACTGAGAGCTCCTACAATGAGCAGTTCTTC.

The V and J genes are TRBV30 and TRBJ1-5, with D maybe TRBD1 (5 bases). The V end was cut by 5 bases, the J end by 2 bases, with 16 bases between. There are 15 residues in the CDR3. Looked up from germline, CDR1 is GTSNPN and CDR2 is SVGIG (reference sequence). As DNA, the CDR3 is TGTGCCTGGGCCCTGGGGCGTACGCGCAATCAGCCCCAGCATTTT. The encoded protein is CAWALGRTRNQPQHF.

The chain joins TRBV5-1 to TRBJ2-3; no reliable D call. CDR3 length equals 15 residues. Germline V gives CDR1 SGHRS, CDR2 YFSETQ. V was clipped by 0 bases and J by 5 bases, with 13 bases between them. This CDR3 reads CASSLGTLFGDTQYF. Written as DNA, the CDR3 is TGCGCCAGCAGCTTGGGGACCTTGTTCGGAGATACGCAGTATTTT. The variable domain in full, completed from reference TRBV5-1 and TRBJ2-3, reads KAGVTQTPRYLIKTRGQQVTLSCSPISGHRSVSWYQQTPGQGLQFLFEYFSETQRNKGNFPGRFSGRQFSNSRSEMNVSTLELGDSALYLCASSLGTLFGDTQYFGPGTRLTVL.

The chain employs TRBV6-1 and TRBJ1-1, with 8 positions matching TRBD1. Germline-derived CDR1 and CDR2 are MNHNS and SASEGT. The ends lost 3 bases at V and 2 bases at J; junction bases unmatched: 2. The CDR3 length is 14 residues. For the CDR3, the DNA is TGTGCCAGCAGTGAGCCAGGGGGCAACACTGAAGCTTTCTTT. Translation: CASSEPGGNTEAFF.

V gene TRBV9 combines with J gene TRBJ1-4, with no clear D. Trimming stripped 4 bases from V and 1 base from J, with 11 bases between. This CDR3 contains 15 residues. Germline CDR1 SGDLS, CDR2 YYNGEE. CDR3 nucleotide sequence: TGTGCCAGCAGCCCCAACAGCAAAACTAATGAAAAACTGTTTTTT. Protein product: CASSPNSKTNEKLFF.

The CDR3 here is CASRPGDRGYGYTF. The CDR3 region has the DNA TGTGCCAGCAGACCCGGGGACCGTGGGTATGGCTACACCTTC. This chain links TRBV4-2 with TRBJ1-2; a weak D match, TRBD1 (5 bases). CDR3 length: 14 residues. Germline V gives CDR1 LGHNA, CDR2 YNFKEQ. V was clipped by 6 bases and J by 5 bases, with 16 bases between them.